Listed below are T cell receptor beta chains from one sample, sequenced in a study of blood T cell repertoires in COVID-19. Repertoires were generated with immunoSEQ multiplex PCR, while TCRdb's copy carries only in-frame clones and drops some. Of over 150,000 clones in the sample, 70% to 85% are singletons; the top ten hold around 28%. The sequenced sample consisted of peripheral blood. The receptors stem from a woman in her sixties with acute or convalescent COVID-19. The CDR3 runs from the conserved cysteine through the conserved F or W. A D gene is named only where the DNA matches it firmly. Where a row states a size, it is once, few, many or the class of an expanded clone; other rows omit it.

v_gene	abundance	j_gene	d_gene	len	CDR3aa	CDR3nt
TRBV7-3	once	TRBJ1-6	TRBD1	16	CASSLSTGDYNSPLHF	TGTGCCAGCAGCTTATCGACAGGGGATTATAATTCACCCCTCCACTTT
TRBV5-1	once	TRBJ1-4	TRBD1	15	CASSLGTGWTEKLFF	TGCGCCAGCAGCTTGGGGACAGGGTGGACTGAAAAACTGTTTTTT
TRBV19	.	TRBJ2-7	.	14	CASSIDIYRYEQYF	TGTGCCAGTAGTATAGATATTTATCGCTACGAGCAGTACTTC
TRBV2	.	TRBJ1-5	.	12	CASDKGDQPQHF	TGTGCCAGTGATAAGGGAGATCAGCCCCAGCATTTT
TRBV5-1	.	TRBJ2-5	.	15	CASSPDGQVGGTQYF	TGCGCCAGCAGCCCCGATGGACAGGTGGGGGGGACCCAGTACTTC
TRBV5-1	.	TRBJ2-5	.	14	CASSPGRPGETQYF	TGCGCCAGCAGCCCGGGCCGACCGGGGGAGACCCAGTACTTC
TRBV3-1/TRBV3-2	.	TRBJ1-1	.	17	CASSPFGSREGGTEAFF	TGTGCCAGCAGCCCCTTTGGGAGCAGGGAAGGGGGAACTGAAGCTTTCTTT
TRBV5-6	.	TRBJ1-6	.	14	CASTPYQGGSPLHF	TGTGCCAGCACCCCATATCAGGGTGGCTCACCCCTCCACTTT
TRBV10-2	.	TRBJ1-3	.	15	CASSSTGVGGNTIYF	TGCGCCAGCAGTTCGACAGGAGTAGGTGGAAACACCATATATTTT
TRBV5-1	.	TRBJ1-3	TRBD1	16	CASSQGVTGSGNTIYF	TGCGCCAGCAGCCAAGGCGTGACAGGGTCCGGAAACACCATATATTTT
TRBV5-5	.	TRBJ1-2	TRBD1	14	CASSNSGTDYGYTF	TGTGCCAGCAGCAATTCCGGGACAGACTATGGCTACACCTTC
TRBV18	.	TRBJ1-1	.	18	CASSPNAGSLNWNTEAFF	TGTGCCAGCTCCCCTAACGCAGGAAGCCTGAATTGGAACACTGAAGCTTTCTTT
TRBV5-1	.	TRBJ1-2	.	12	CASSSGDHGYTF	TGCGCCAGCAGCTCAGGGGATCATGGCTACACCTTC
TRBV15	.	TRBJ1-1	TRBD1	17	CATSRFGQGRGNTEAFF	TGTGCCACCAGCAGATTCGGACAGGGGCGGGGGAACACTGAAGCTTTCTTT
TRBV24-1	.	TRBJ1-4	.	17	CATSDPRQDATNEKLFF	TGTGCCACCAGTGATCCCCGGCAGGATGCAACTAATGAAAAACTGTTTTTT
TRBV7-6	few	TRBJ2-5	TRBD1	15	CASSFAGGLQETQYF	TGTGCCAGCAGCTTTGCAGGGGGCCTCCAAGAGACCCAGTACTTC
TRBV6-1	.	TRBJ1-5	.	16	CASSEAMTVLNQPQHF	TGTGCCAGCAGTGAAGCGATGACAGTCCTCAATCAGCCCCAGCATTTT
TRBV29-1	.	TRBJ1-4	.	14	CSVRDKTTNEKLFF	TGCAGCGTTAGGGACAAAACAACTAATGAAAAACTGTTTTTT
TRBV7-2	.	TRBJ1-2	.	12	CASSQLNYGYTF	TGTGCCAGCAGCCAACTTAACTATGGCTACACCTTC
TRBV6-1	.	TRBJ1-5	.	16	CASSETPRGSDQPQHF	TGTGCCAGCAGTGAAACCCCCCGGGGGTCCGATCAGCCCCAGCATTTT
TRBV9	.	TRBJ2-6	TRBD2	18	CASSGRTSGGSGANVLTF	TGTGCCAGCAGCGGACGGACTAGCGGGGGTTCTGGGGCCAACGTCCTGACTTTC
TRBV6-1	.	TRBJ2-3	TRBD2	16	CASSEVLAGGTDTQYF	TGTGCCAGCAGTGAAGTGTTAGCGGGGGGCACAGATACGCAGTATTTT
TRBV28	.	TRBJ1-5	TRBD1	15	CASSLIDRGNQPQHF	TGTGCCAGCAGCCTCATCGACAGGGGAAATCAGCCCCAGCATTTT
TRBV27	.	TRBJ1-5	.	15	CASSPNSGSVGPQHF	TGTGCCAGCAGTCCCAATTCAGGGTCGGTGGGGCCCCAGCATTTT
TRBV18	.	TRBJ1-1	TRBD1	14	CASSPGQGQTEAFF	TGTGCCAGCTCACCGGGACAGGGGCAAACTGAAGCTTTCTTT
TRBV18	.	TRBJ2-1	.	16	CASSPRQGVLYNEQFF	TGTGCCAGCTCACCACGCCAGGGCGTCCTCTACAATGAGCAGTTCTTC
TRBV6-5	.	TRBJ2-1	.	15	CASSPPGSLVNEQFF	TGTGCCAGCAGCCCCCCGGGGTCCTTGGTAAATGAGCAGTTCTTC
TRBV6-5	.	TRBJ1-6	.	15	CASSYYLASRSPLHF	TGTGCCAGCAGTTACTATCTGGCATCCCGTTCACCCCTCCACTTT